This entry features one TCR beta chain sequence. Per the study methods: Researchers report that nucleated cell counts were estimated from reference gene primer amplification. Assay: immunoSEQ multiplex PCR; the TCRdb copy retains only in-frame clones and omits some. V and J calls and clone size are those listed in that table; D and trimming were worked out from the DNA. The data contain fewer than 100,000 clones, 91% of them seen just once; the ten biggest clones take up over 1.5%. This entry comes from a study of blood T cell repertoires in COVID-19. Sequenced: peripheral blood. This TCR derives from a woman between 50 and 59 years old in a cohort sampled during active COVID-19.

The CDR3 sequence: CASSVGGGAIGQPQHF. For the CDR3, the DNA is TGTGCCAGCTCAGTAGGTGGGGGGGCGATCGGTCAGCCCCAGCATTTT. The chain has TRBV18 and TRBJ1-5, with D possibly being TRBD1 (6 bases). V was cut by 5 bases and J by 6 bases, with 20 bases left in between. The germline CDR1 and CDR2 sequences are KGHSH and LQKENI. There are 16 residues in the CDR3.